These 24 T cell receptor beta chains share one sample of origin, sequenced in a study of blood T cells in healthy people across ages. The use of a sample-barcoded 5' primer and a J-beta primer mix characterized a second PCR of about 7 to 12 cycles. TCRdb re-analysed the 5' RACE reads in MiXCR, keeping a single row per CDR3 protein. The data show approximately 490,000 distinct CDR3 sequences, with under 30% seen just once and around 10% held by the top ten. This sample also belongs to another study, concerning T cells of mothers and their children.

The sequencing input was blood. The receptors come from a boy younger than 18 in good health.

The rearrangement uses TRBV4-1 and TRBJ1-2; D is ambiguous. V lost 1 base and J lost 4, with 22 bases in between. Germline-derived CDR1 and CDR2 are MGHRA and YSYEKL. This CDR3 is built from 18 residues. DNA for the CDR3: TGCGCCAGCAGCCAAGGGATCTCCGTCGCTACAGTGTTCTATGGCTACACCTTC. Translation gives CASSQGISVATVFYGYTF.

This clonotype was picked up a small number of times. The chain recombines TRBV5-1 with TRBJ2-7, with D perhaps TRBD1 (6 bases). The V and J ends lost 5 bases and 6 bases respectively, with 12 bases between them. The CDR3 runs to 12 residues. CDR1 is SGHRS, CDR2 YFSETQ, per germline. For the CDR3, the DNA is TGCGCCAGCAGGGGTAGGGGGTCCGAGCAGTACTTC. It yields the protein CASRGRGSEQYF.

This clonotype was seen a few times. The CDR3 here is CASSEGGARQETQYF. As DNA, the CDR3 is TGTGCCAGCAGTGAAGGCGGCGCACGCCAAGAGACCCAGTACTTC. The rearrangement links TRBV6-1 to TRBJ2-5; D gene uncertain. CDR3 length: 15 residues. The V gene's germline CDR1 is MNHNS and CDR2 SASEGT. Deletions cut 1 base from V and 1 base from J, with 10 bases between.

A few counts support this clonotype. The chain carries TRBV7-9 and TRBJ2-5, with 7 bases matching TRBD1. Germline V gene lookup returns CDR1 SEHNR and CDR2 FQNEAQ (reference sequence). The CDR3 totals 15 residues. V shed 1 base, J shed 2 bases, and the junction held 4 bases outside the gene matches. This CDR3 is CASSLVSQGQETQYF. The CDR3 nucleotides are TGTGCCAGCAGCTTAGTCTCACAGGGGCAAGAGACCCAGTACTTC. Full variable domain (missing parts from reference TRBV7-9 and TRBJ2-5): DTGVSQNPRHKITKRGQNVTFRCDPISEHNRLYWYRQTLGQGPEFLTYFQNEAQLEKSRLLSDRFSAERPKGSFSTLEIQRTEQGDSAMYLCASSLVSQGQETQYFGPGTRLLVL.

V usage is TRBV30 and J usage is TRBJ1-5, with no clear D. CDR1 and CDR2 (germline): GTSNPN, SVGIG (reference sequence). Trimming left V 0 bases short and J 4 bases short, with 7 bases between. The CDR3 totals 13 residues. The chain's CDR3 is CAWSVTVNQPQHF. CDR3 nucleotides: TGTGCCTGGAGTGTAACAGTTAATCAGCCCCAGCATTTT.

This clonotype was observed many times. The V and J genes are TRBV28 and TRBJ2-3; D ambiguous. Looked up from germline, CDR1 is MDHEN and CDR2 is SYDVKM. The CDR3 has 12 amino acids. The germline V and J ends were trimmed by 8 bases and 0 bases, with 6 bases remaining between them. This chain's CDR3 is CASPNSTDTQYF. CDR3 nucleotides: TGTGCCAGCCCAAATAGCACAGATACGCAGTATTTT.

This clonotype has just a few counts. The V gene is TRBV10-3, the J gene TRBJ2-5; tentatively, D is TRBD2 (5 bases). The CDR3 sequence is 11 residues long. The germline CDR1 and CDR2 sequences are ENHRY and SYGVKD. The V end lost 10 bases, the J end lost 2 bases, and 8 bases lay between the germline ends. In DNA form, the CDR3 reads TGTGCCACAGCGGTACAAGAGACCCAGTACTTC. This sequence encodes CATAVQETQYF.

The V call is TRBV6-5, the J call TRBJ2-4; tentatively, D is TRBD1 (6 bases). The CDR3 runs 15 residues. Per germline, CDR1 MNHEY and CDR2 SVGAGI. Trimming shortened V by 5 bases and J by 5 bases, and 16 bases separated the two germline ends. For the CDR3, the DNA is TGTGCCAGCAGTATCTCCGCCGGGACACAAAACATTCAGTACTTC. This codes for CASSISAGTQNIQYF.

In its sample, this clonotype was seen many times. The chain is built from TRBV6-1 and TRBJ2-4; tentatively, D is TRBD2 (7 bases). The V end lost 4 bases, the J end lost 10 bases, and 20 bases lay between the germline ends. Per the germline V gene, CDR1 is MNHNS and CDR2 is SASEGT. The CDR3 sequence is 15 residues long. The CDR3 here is CASSGVKGGPSIQYF. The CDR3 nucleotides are TGTGCCAGCAGTGGAGTGAAGGGGGGGCCCTCTATTCAGTACTTC.

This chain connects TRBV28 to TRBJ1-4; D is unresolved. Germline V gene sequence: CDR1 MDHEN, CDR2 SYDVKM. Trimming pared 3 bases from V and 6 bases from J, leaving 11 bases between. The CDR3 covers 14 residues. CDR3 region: CASSLSVEDEKLFF. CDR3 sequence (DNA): TGTGCCAGCAGTTTGTCCGTAGAGGATGAAAAACTGTTTTTT. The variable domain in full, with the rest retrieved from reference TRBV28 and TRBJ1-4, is DVKVTQSSRYLVKRTGEKVFLECVQDMDHENMFWYRQDPGLGLRLIYFSYDVKMKEKGDIPEGYSVSREKKERFSLILESASTNQTSMYLCASSLSVEDEKLFFGSGTQLSVL.

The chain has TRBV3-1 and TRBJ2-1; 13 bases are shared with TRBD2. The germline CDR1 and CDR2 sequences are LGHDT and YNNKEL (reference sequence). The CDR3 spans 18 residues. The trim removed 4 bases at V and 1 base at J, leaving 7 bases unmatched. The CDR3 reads CASSPGLAGDGSYNEQFF. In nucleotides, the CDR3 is TGTGCCAGCAGCCCTGGACTAGCGGGAGACGGGTCCTACAATGAGCAGTTCTTC.

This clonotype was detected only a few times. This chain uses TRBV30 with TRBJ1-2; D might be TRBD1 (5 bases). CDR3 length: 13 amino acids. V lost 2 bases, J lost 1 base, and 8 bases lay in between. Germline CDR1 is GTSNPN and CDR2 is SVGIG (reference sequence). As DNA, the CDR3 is TGTGCCTGGAGTCCTGACAGTAACTATGGCTACACCTTC. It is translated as CAWSPDSNYGYTF.

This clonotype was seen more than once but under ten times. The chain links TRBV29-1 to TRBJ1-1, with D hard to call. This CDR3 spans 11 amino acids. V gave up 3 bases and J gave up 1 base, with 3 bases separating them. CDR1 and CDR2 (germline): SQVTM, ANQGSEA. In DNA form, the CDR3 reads TGCAGCGTTGACAAGAACACTGAAGCTTTCTTT. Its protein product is CSVDKNTEAFF.

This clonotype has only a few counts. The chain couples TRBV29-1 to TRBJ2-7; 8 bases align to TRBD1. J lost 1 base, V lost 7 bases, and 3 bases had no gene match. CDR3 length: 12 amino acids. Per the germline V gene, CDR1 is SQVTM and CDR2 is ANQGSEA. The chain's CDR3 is CSAGTGSYEQYF. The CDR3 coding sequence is TGCAGCGCGGGGACAGGATCCTACGAGCAGTACTTC.

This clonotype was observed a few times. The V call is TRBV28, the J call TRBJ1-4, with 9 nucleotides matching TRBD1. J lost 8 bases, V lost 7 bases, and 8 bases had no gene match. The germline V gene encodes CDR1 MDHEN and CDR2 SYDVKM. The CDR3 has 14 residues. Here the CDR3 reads CASTLGTGPEKLFF. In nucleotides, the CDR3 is TGTGCCAGCACCCTCGGGACAGGGCCCGAAAAACTGTTTTTT.

CDR3 bases: TGTGCCAGCAGCTGGACAGGATACTCTGGAAACACCATATATTTT. It is translated as CASSWTGYSGNTIYF. The gene calls are TRBV7-2 and TRBJ1-3, with TRBD1 identical over 7 bases. This CDR3 is built from 15 residues. Losses at the gene ends were 4 bases for V and 0 bases for J; bases not matched to a gene: 3. The germline gives CDR1 SGHTA, CDR2 FQGNSA. Based on the CDR3 plus reference TRBV7-2 and TRBJ1-3, the full variable domain is GAGVSQSPSNKVTEKGKDVELRCDPISGHTALYWYRQSLGQGLEFLIYFQGNSAPDKSGLPSDRFSAERTGGSVSTLTIQRTQQEDSAVYLCASSWTGYSGNTIYFGEGSWLTVV.

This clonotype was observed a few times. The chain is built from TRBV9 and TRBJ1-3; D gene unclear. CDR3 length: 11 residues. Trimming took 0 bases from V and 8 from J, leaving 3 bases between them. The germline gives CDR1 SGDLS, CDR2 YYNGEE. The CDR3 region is CASSVGDTIYF. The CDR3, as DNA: TGTGCCAGCAGCGTAGGAGACACCATATATTTT.

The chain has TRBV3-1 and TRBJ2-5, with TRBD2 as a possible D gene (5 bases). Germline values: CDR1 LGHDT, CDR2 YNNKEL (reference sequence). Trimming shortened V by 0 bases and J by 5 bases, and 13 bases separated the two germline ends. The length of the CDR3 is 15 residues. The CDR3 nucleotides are TGTGCCAGCAGCCAAGATGGGAACCGCGGGGAGACCCAGTACTTC. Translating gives CASSQDGNRGETQYF.

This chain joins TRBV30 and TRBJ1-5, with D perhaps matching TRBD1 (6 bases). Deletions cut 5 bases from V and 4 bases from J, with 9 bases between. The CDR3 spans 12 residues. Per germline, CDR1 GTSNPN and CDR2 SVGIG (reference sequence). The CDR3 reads CAWGQGNQPQHF. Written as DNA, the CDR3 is TGTGCCTGGGGCCAGGGGAATCAGCCCCAGCATTTT.

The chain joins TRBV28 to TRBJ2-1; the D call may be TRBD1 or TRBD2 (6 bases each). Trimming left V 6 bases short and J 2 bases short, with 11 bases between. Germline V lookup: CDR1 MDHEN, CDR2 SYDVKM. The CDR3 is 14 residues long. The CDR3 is CASRTGAPYNEQFF. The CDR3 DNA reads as TGTGCCAGCAGAACGGGGGCGCCCTACAATGAGCAGTTCTTC.

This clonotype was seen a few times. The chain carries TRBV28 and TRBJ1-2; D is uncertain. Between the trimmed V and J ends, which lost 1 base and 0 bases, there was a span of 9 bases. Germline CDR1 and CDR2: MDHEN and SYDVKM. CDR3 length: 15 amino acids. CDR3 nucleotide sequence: TGTGCCAGCAGTTTATATGGTGCCCCTAACTATGGCTACACCTTC. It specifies CASSLYGAPNYGYTF.

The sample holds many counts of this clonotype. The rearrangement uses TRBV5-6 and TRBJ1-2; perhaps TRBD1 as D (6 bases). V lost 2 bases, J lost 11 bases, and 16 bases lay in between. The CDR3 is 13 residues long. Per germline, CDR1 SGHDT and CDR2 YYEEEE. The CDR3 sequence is CASSFRSRQAYTF. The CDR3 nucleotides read TGTGCCAGCAGCTTTAGAAGTCGACAGGCATACACCTTC.

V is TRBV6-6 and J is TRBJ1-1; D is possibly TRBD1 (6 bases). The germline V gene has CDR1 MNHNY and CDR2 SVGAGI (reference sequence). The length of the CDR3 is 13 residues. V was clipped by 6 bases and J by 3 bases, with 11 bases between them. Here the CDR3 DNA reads TGTGCCAGCAGAAGGGGGGAGTACACTGAAGCTTTCTTT. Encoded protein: CASRRGEYTEAFF.

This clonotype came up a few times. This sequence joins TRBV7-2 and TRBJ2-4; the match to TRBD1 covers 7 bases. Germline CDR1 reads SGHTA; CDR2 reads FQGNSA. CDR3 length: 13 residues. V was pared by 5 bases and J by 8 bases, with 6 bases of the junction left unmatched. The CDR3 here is CASSRVGGDIQYF. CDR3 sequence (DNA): TGTGCCAGCAGCCGGGTAGGGGGCGACATTCAGTACTTC.